This T cell receptor beta chain came from a study of T cells in Graves' hyperthyroidism and ophthalmopathy. The overall study: Specimen type is peripheral blood, collected at initial diagnosis prior to any treatment.

The CDR3 spans 14 residues. Germline V gene lookup returns CDR1 LGHDT and CDR2 YNNKEL (reference sequence). With 11 bases clipped from V and 3 bases from J, the junction kept 9 bases outside the gene matches. Findings of the study overall: The model forecast ophthalmopathy, anticipating it by a median around 6.9 months before onset.

9.5 to 10 ml fresh peripheral blood yielded the PBMCs. Worth noting for this clonotype: Antigen: not known.

TCR beta CDR3 regions were amplified from RNA transcripts. HTBI primers were used for first-round RT-PCR of the TCR CDR3. TCRdb reprocessed the multiplex PCR reads with MiXCR, giving one entry per CDR3 protein. The sample consists of some 570,000 distinct CDR3 sequences, 14% of them appearing once. The source of this sequence is a young woman with Graves' ophthalmopathy. The chain employs TRBV3-1 and TRBJ2-2; 7 positions match TRBD1. The sequenced sample was blood. CDR3 DNA: TGTGCCTGTTCCACAGGGGCGGACACCGGGGAGCTGTTTTTT. Protein product: CACSTGADTGELFF.